This TCR beta chain was recorded in a study of naive and memory T cell subsets. V lost 6 bases and J lost 3, with 15 bases in between. This CDR3 spans 15 amino acids. Four subsets defined by CD45RA and CD27 were sorted after CD3, CD4, CD8 and live/dead staining. This clonotype was counted a few times. Its antigen is not identified. Two oligonucleotides, mixed equimolar, formed the beta constant-region primer covering TRBC1 and TRBC2. An oligonucleotide with the SP2 primer and a 12-nucleotide UMI was ligated to the cDNA 3' end. MiXCR, run by TCRdb on the UMI-ligation and nested PCR reads, gives a single entry per CDR3 protein. This table has 120,000 to 150,000 distinct CDR3 sequences, about 17% appearing once. Findings and caveats of the study: Possibly reflecting memory cells re-expressing CD45RA, a few larger clonotypes occurred in naive repertoires, especially CD8. Over 90% of naive TCR sequences appeared only once, unlike memory subsets.

The chain joins TRBV12-3 or TRBV12-4 to TRBJ2-1; possibly TRBD2 for D (7 bases). Sequencing input: naive CD4+ T cells from blood. The sequence was collected from a human donor in good health. The CDR3 region is CASRGGGVIYNEQFF. DNA of the CDR3: TGTGCCAGCAGGGGAGGGGGAGTGATCTACAATGAGCAGTTCTTC.